This TCR beta chain was identified during a study of shared clonotypes between healthy human individuals. Study conclusions and caveats: Donors were few, which limited the genetic and exposure-history diversity represented. Non-shared clonotypes had lower generation probabilities than those shared by all four donors.

Note on this clone: Antigen: not known.

The protocol was immunoSEQ multiplex PCR, while the TCRdb copy is restricted to in-frame clones and leaves out a portion. The sample consists of 2 million to 2.5 million clones, approximately 93% of them appearing once. Trimming removed 4 bases at V and 1 base at J, with 12 bases between. Germline lookup yields CDR1 MNHNS and CDR2 SASEGT. This CDR3 spans 15 amino acids. This TCR was recovered from a man between 18 and 35 years old in good health. Some clones in this sample may be carry-over from other donors' samples. The material sequenced was naive CD4+ T cells from PBMCs. Indicated subset: CD45RA+ positively selected. The chain is built from TRBV6-1 and TRBJ2-3; no clear D. The CDR3 DNA reads TGTGCCAGCAGTGCGTCGAGGTTCGGCACAGATACGCAGTATTTT. Translated, it gives CASSASRFGTDTQYF.